This T cell receptor beta chain was found in a study of CD8+CD57+ T cells in acquired aplastic anemia. Study-level findings and limits: Any difference that existed in CD8+ Simpson's diversity between patients and controls was not significant. Some 31 shared CD8+ CDR3s appeared highly expressed within patients' immunodominant clones.

The use of genomic DNA as template underpinned the TCR beta VDJ and CDR3 profiling. TCRdb re-derived calls from the reads in MiXCR, one entry per CDR3 protein. The sample contains around 180,000 distinct CDR3 sequences, almost 50% of which appear only once. The V gene lost 3 bases and the J gene lost 4 bases, with 12 bases spanning the gap. The CDR3 sequence is 14 residues long. Germline CDR1 SGHTA, CDR2 FQGNSA. Points on this clonotype: Its specificity is not known.

CD8+CD57+ cell expansion had been shown by flow cytometry in patients chosen for sequencing. Each of the patients presented with severe acquired aplastic anemia. Sample: sorted CD4+, CD8+, or CD8+CD57+ T cells (not recorded which) from PBMCs. The rearrangement joins TRBV7-2 to TRBJ2-5; maybe TRBD1 (5 bases). The receptor was derived from a human donor with aplastic anemia. For the CDR3, the DNA is TGTGCCAGCAGCTTTGCAGGGTCGTTAGAGACCCAGTACTTC. Residues: CASSFAGSLETQYF.